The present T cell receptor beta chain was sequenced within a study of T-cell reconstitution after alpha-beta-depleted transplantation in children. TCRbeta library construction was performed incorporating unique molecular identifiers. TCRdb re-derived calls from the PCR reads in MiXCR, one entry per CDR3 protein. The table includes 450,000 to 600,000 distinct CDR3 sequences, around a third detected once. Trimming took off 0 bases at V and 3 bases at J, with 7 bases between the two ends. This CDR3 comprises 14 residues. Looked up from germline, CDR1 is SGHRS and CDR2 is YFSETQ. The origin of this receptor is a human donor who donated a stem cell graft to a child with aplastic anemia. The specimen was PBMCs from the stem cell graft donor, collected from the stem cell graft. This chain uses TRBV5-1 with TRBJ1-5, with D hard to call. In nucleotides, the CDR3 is TGCGCCAGCAGCTTGGGTGAGGCCAATCAGCCCCAGCATTTT. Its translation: CASSLGEANQPQHF.